This T cell receptor beta chain was profiled in a study of T cell responses to AZD1222 COVID-19 vaccine. Germline CDR1 and CDR2: KGHSH and LQKENI. The CDR3 length is 17 residues. With V trimmed by 6 bases and J by 0 bases, 11 bases remained unmatched. Clones were sequenced by immunoSEQ multiplex PCR, and TCRdb holds only the in-frame ones, with some missing. The sample contains 150,000 to 200,000 clones, more than 80% of which appear only once. A note on this clone: Its antigen is unknown.

Study-wide results and caveats: At 160-218 and 743-854, vaccine-associated CD4 TCRs were dominant, and they spanned spike. Unmutated variant regions are reportedly targeted by nearly half of spike-specific TCRs.

The origin of this receptor is an adult in good health. Specimen: peripheral blood, collected on day 0 of AZD1222 vaccination. This chain joins TRBV18 and TRBJ2-1; 7 bases line up with TRBD2. In DNA form, the CDR3 reads TGTGCCAGCTCTACCCTCTCCGGGGGGAGCTCCTACAATGAGCAGTTCTTC. This encodes CASSTLSGGSSYNEQFF.